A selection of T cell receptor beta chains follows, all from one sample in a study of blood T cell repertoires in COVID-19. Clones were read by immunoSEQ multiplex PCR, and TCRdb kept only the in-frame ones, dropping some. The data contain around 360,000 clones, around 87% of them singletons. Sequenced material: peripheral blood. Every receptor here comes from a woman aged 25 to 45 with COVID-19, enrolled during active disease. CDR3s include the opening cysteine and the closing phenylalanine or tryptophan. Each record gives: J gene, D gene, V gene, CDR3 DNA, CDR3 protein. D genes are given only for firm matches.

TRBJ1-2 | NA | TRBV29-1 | TGCAGCGTAAGGGGTTCCTATGGCTACACCTTC | CSVRGSYGYTF
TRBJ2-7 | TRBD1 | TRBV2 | TGTGCCAACGGCAGGGACAGAGCCTACGAGCAGTACTTC | CANGRDRAYEQYF
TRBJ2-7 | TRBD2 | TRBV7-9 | TGTGCCAGCAGCCCAGCGGGAGGGAACTACGAGCAGTACTTC | CASSPAGGNYEQYF
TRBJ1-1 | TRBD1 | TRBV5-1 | TGCGCCAGCAGCTTGGGGACAGGGGGCTACACTGAAGCTTTCTTT | CASSLGTGGYTEAFF
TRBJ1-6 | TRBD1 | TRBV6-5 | TGTGCCAGCAGGCCCACCGGGACAGGGGGTTCACCCCTCCACTTT | CASRPTGTGGSPLHF
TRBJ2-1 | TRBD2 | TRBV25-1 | TGTGCCAGCACCCCGTCCGGGACTAGCGGGTTCGATGAGCAGTTCTTC | CASTPSGTSGFDEQFF
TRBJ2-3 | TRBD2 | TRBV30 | TGTGCCTGGAGTGTTAGGCTAGCGGGATCAGATACGCAGTATTTT | CAWSVRLAGSDTQYF
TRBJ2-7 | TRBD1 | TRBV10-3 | TGTGCCATCAGTGAGACAACCGGGACAGGGGTCGGCGAGCAGTACTTC | CAISETTGTGVGEQYF
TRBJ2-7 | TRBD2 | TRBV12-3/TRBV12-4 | TGTGCCAGCAGCCCTGGGAGGGGCCCCGAGCAGTACTTC | CASSPGRGPEQYF
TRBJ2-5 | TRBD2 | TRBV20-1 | TGCAGTGCTAGTCTGCCTAGCGGCCTTCAAGAGACCCAGTACTTC | CSASLPSGLQETQYF
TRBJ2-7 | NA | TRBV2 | TGTGCCAGCAGGATTGTCCCCAGGGAGCAGTACTTC | CASRIVPREQYF
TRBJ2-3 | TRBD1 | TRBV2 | TGTGCCAGCAGCCTCAGGGGGCAGAGGATAGATACGCAGTATTTT | CASSLRGQRIDTQYF
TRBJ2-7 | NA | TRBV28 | TGTGCCAGCAGTCCCCGAACTAGCAGCTACGAGCAGTACTTC | CASSPRTSSYEQYF
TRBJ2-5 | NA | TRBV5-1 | TGCGCCAGCGCGCTTGAGGGGGTGGGAGAGACCCAGTACTTC | CASALEGVGETQYF
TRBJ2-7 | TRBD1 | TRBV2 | TGTGCCAGCAGCGGACAGGGCCCCTACGAGCAGTACTTC | CASSGQGPYEQYF
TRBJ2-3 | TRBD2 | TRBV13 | TGTGCCAGCAGCTACTCCGGGGGGTTAAGAGATACGCAGTATTTT | CASSYSGGLRDTQYF
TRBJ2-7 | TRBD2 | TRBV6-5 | TGTGCCAGCAGTTTCCCGGGACTAGCGGGAGAGCAGTACTTC | CASSFPGLAGEQYF